These 16 T cell receptor beta chains were all obtained from the same sample, sequenced in a study of response to subunit inactivated influenza vaccine. Each CDR3 protein gets one entry after TCRdb re-called the RT-PCR reads with MiXCR. The top ten clones hold around 9.6% of a sample with over 750,000 distinct CDR3 sequences, 21% of them seen once. The sequences come from PBMCs from blood, collected around 5 days after vaccination. The receptors shown here come from a man in his fifties who received an inactivated influenza vaccine.

The sample holds many counts of this clonotype. V gene TRBV12-3 or TRBV12-4 combines with J gene TRBJ1-5; no firm D call. This CDR3 has 14 amino acids. Deletions cut 2 bases from V and 2 bases from J, with 7 bases between. This chain's CDR3 is CASSLRQGNQPQHF. The CDR3 DNA reads TGTGCCAGCAGTTTACGCCAGGGCAATCAGCCCCAGCATTTT.

CDR3 protein: CASSPLGRNTEAFF. CDR3 nucleotide sequence: TGTGCCAGCAGCCCCCTCGGGCGGAACACTGAAGCTTTCTTT. The chain employs TRBV7-2 and TRBJ1-1; no reliable D call. Per germline, CDR1 SGHTA and CDR2 FQGNSA. The CDR3 has 14 amino acids. Trimming took 5 bases from V and 1 from J, leaving 11 bases between them. Using reference TRBV7-2 and TRBJ1-1 for the parts outside the CDR3, the full variable domain is GAGVSQSPSNKVTEKGKDVELRCDPISGHTALYWYRQSLGQGLEFLIYFQGNSAPDKSGLPSDRFSAERTGGSVSTLTIQRTQQEDSAVYLCASSPLGRNTEAFFGQGTRLTVV.

The CDR3 DNA sequence: TGTGCCAGCAGCCGTGGGGAGGCCGGGGAGCTGTTTTTT. Protein sequence: CASSRGEAGELFF. J is TRBJ2-2 and V is TRBV11-2, with TRBD2 as a possible D gene (6 bases). Trimming took off 5 bases at V and 6 bases at J, with 10 bases between the two ends. There are 13 residues in the CDR3. Germline V gene lookup returns CDR1 SGHAT and CDR2 FQNNGV.

For the CDR3, the DNA is TGTGCCAGCAGCTTAGCAAGGGATACGGGGCCCCAGCATTTT. Its translation: CASSLARDTGPQHF. The chain couples TRBV7-2 to TRBJ1-5, with D hard to call. This CDR3 contains 14 residues. Germline V gene sequence: CDR1 SGHTA, CDR2 FQGNSA. The V and J ends lost 0 bases and 9 bases respectively, with 12 bases between them. The full variable domain, in which reference TRBV7-2 and TRBJ1-5 provide the parts outside the CDR3, is GAGVSQSPSNKVTEKGKDVELRCDPISGHTALYWYRQSLGQGLEFLIYFQGNSAPDKSGLPSDRFSAERTGGSVSTLTIQRTQQEDSAVYLCASSLARDTGPQHFGDGTRLSIL.

The chain couples TRBV14 to TRBJ2-1; D is undetermined. The CDR3 is 14 amino acids. Trimming removed 4 bases from V and 8 bases from J, with 15 bases in between. Germline V gene sequence: CDR1 SGHDN, CDR2 FVKESK. Written as DNA, the CDR3 is TGTGCCAGCAGCCCGCGAGGCCTAAGGGATGAGCAGTTCTTC. This gives the protein CASSPRGLRDEQFF.

The chain carries TRBV5-1 and TRBJ2-1; 8 bases align to TRBD2. Germline-derived CDR1 and CDR2 are SGHRS and YFSETQ. CDR3 length: 17 amino acids. The trim removed 4 bases at V and 8 bases at J, leaving 17 bases unmatched. CDR3 bases: TGCGCCAGCAGCCCCCGGCCGGTAGCGGGATTTTTGTATGAGCAGTTCTTC. This sequence encodes CASSPRPVAGFLYEQFF.

This clonotype has more than one count but fewer than ten. The chain combines TRBV5-1 with TRBJ2-7; 8 bases map to TRBD1. Germline assignment: CDR1 SGHRS and CDR2 YFSETQ. J gave up 0 bases and V 0 bases, and 8 bases lay outside the gene matches. The CDR3 is 17 amino acids. In DNA, the CDR3 is TGCGCCAGCAGCTTGGGCCCCAGGGGGCGCAACTCCTACGAGCAGTACTTC. Translating gives CASSLGPRGRNSYEQYF.

The chain joins TRBV7-2 to TRBJ2-5; D perhaps matches TRBD1 (5 bases). CDR3 size: 13 residues. V was clipped by 3 bases and J by 4 bases, with 9 bases between them. CDR1 is SGHTA and CDR2 is FQGNSA in the germline V gene. The chain's CDR3 is CASSFGRAETQYF. The DNA of the CDR3 is TGTGCCAGCAGCTTCGGCAGGGCAGAGACCCAGTACTTC. The full variable domain, with the rest looked up from reference TRBV7-2 and TRBJ2-5, is GAGVSQSPSNKVTEKGKDVELRCDPISGHTALYWYRQSLGQGLEFLIYFQGNSAPDKSGLPSDRFSAERTGGSVSTLTIQRTQQEDSAVYLCASSFGRAETQYFGPGTRLLVL.

This clonotype has only a few counts. V gene TRBV27 combines with J gene TRBJ2-5; D might be TRBD1 (5 bases). The CDR3 runs to 14 residues. Trimming stripped 7 bases from V and 5 bases from J, with 17 bases between. The germline gives CDR1 MNHEY, CDR2 SMNVEV (reference sequence). The CDR3 loop is CASTLAQGYETQYF. The DNA for the CDR3 is TGTGCCAGCACTTTGGCTCAGGGTTATGAGACCCAGTACTTC.

The CDR3 bases are TGCAGTGCTAGCAACCTCGCGAACACCGGGGAGCTGTTTTTT. Amino acid sequence: CSASNLANTGELFF. The chain is built from TRBV20-1 and TRBJ2-2; D not resolved. The V gene's germline CDR1 is DFQATT and CDR2 SNEGSKA (reference sequence). The CDR3 totals 14 residues. Between the trimmed V and J ends, which lost 3 bases and 0 bases, there was a span of 8 bases.

This clonotype was picked up a small number of times. The rearrangement uses TRBV7-8 and TRBJ2-1; D possibly matches TRBD1 or TRBD2 (5 bases each). The CDR3 totals 18 residues. CDR1 is SGHVS and CDR2 is FQNEAQ in the germline V gene. Trimming removed 1 base at V and 0 bases at J, with 16 bases between. The CDR3 DNA reads TGTGCCAGCAGCTTAGTTGGGACCCAGATTAGCTCCTACAATGAGCAGTTCTTC. Translating gives CASSLVGTQISSYNEQFF.

The CDR3 region is CASSLTPLSNNEQFF. The CDR3 DNA follows: TGTGCCAGCAGCTTGACACCCTTGAGTAACAATGAGCAGTTCTTC. J is TRBJ2-1 and V is TRBV5-6; D is unresolved. CDR1 SGHDT and CDR2 YYEEEE come from the germline V gene. The CDR3 runs 15 residues. V was cut by 1 base and J by 5 bases, with 13 bases left in between.

There are a few counts of this clonotype. The chain joins TRBV5-1 to TRBJ1-1; D ambiguous. The CDR3 extends over 12 amino acids. Germline CDR1 reads SGHRS; CDR2 reads YFSETQ. The V end lost 7 bases, the J end lost 1 base, and 8 bases lay between the germline ends. The CDR3 bases are TGCGCCAGCCGCAAATCGAACACTGAAGCTTTCTTT. Residues: CASRKSNTEAFF.

This clonotype came up a few times. The rearrangement uses TRBV4-3 and TRBJ2-3, with 9 bases lining up with TRBD1. CDR1 LGHNA and CDR2 YSLEER come from the germline V gene. V was clipped by 0 bases and J by 6 bases; unmatched bases: 10. CDR3 length: 17 residues. The CDR3 spells CASSQDATGGAWDTQYF. CDR3 DNA: TGCGCCAGCAGCCAAGATGCCACAGGGGGCGCGTGGGATACGCAGTATTTT.

The sample holds a few counts of this clonotype. V is TRBV30 and J is TRBJ2-7; TRBD1 aligns across 10 bases. Germline V gives CDR1 GTSNPN, CDR2 SVGIG (reference sequence). J gave up 6 bases and V 3 bases, and 5 bases lay outside the gene matches. CDR3 length: 13 residues. CDR3 sequence reads: CAWSAGQGFEQYF. In DNA form, the CDR3 reads TGTGCCTGGAGCGCGGGACAGGGGTTCGAGCAGTACTTC.

This clonotype has only a few counts. V gene TRBV24-1 combines with J gene TRBJ2-1, with D uncertain. The CDR3 consists of 14 residues. Trimming left V 5 bases short and J 9 bases short, with 16 bases between. Germline lookup yields CDR1 KGHDR and CDR2 SFDVKD. Written as DNA, the CDR3 is TGTGCCACCAGTGTAGTAGAGTCGCCCGGTGAGCAGTTCTTC. Protein sequence: CATSVVESPGEQFF.